This T cell receptor (beta chain) was sequenced in a study of CD8 T cells in ankylosing spondylitis. The junction had 4 bases not matched to a gene; V was cut back by 3 bases and J by 0 bases. The CDR3 loop spans 17 amino acids. TCRdb reprocessed the 5' RACE reads with MiXCR, giving one entry per CDR3 protein. Among about 230,000 distinct CDR3 sequences, roughly 8% were seen once, and the ten largest hold approximately 5%. In its sample, this clonotype was seen a few times. The sequence derives from a female donor with ankylosing spondylitis or in good health (not recorded which). V is TRBV7-1 and J is TRBJ2-3; 12 bases line up with TRBD2. TRBV7-1 is noted as an ORF with a role that remains uncertain. The sample comprised blood, either unsorted or a sorted T cell fraction (not recorded which). CDR3 DNA: TGTGCCAGCAGCTCCCCCGGGACTAGCGGGAGCACAGATACGCAGTATTTT. Its protein is CASSSPGTSGSTDTQYF.